This T cell receptor (beta chain) was documented in a study of Ad26.COV2.S vaccination and SARS-CoV-2 variants. Overall study context: The vaccine Ad26.COV2.S was put into the muscle once, or twice with 56 days between.

Treatment meaning: roughly 20 received Ad26.COV2.S at low or high dose, single or two shots; 5 received placebo; per-sample allocation not given. Following the first vaccine or placebo injection, samples were taken on day 63. This CDR3 has 14 residues. Germline lookup yields CDR1 MDHEN and CDR2 SYDVKM. V was clipped by 3 bases and J by 0 bases, with 6 bases between them. Clones were read by immunoSEQ multiplex PCR, and TCRdb kept only the in-frame ones, dropping some. This table has 410,000 or so clones, more than 80% appearing once. The chain is built from TRBV28 and TRBJ1-5; maybe TRBD1 (5 bases). The TCR originated in a person between 18 and 60 years old who received the Ad26.COV2.S COVID-19 vaccine or a placebo. This sample comprised peripheral blood, obtained in a trial of Ad26.COV2.S vaccine versus placebo. The CDR3 protein is CASSFGGSNQPQHF. CDR3 DNA sequence: TGTGCCAGCAGTTTCGGGGGTAGCAATCAGCCCCAGCATTTT.